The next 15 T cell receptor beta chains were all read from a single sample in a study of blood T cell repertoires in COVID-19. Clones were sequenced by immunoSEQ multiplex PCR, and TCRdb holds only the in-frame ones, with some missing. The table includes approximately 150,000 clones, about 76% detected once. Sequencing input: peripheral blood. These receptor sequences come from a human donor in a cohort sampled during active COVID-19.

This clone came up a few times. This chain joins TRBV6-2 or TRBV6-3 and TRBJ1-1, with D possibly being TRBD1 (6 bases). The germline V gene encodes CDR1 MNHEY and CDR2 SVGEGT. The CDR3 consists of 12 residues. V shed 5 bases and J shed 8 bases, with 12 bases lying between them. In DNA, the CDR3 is TGTGCCAGCAGTCGCCGGGACAAAGAAGCTTTCTTT. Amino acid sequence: CASSRRDKEAFF.

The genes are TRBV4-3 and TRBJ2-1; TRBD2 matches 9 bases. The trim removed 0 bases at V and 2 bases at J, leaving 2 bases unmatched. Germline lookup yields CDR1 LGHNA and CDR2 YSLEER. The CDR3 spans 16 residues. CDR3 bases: TGCGCCAGCAGCCAAGAGTGGACTAGCGCCTACAATGAGCAGTTCTTC. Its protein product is CASSQEWTSAYNEQFF.

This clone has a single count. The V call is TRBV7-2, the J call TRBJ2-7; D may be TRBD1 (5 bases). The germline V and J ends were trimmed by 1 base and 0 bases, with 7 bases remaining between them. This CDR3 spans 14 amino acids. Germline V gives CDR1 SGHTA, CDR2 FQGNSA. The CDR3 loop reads CASSLGQSSYEQYF. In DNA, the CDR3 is TGTGCCAGCAGCTTAGGACAGAGCTCCTACGAGCAGTACTTC.

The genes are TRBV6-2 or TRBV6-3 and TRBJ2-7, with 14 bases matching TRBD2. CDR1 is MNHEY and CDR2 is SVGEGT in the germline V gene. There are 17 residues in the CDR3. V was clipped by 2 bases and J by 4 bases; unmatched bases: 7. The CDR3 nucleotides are TGTGCCAGCAGTTACGAATGGACTAGCGGGAGGAGGTACGAGCAGTACTTC. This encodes CASSYEWTSGRRYEQYF.

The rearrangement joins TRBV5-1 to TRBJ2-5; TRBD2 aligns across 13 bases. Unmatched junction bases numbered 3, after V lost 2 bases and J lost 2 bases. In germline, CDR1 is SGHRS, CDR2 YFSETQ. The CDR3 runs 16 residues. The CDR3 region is CASSFGTSGEQETQYF. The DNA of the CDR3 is TGCGCCAGCAGCTTCGGGACTAGCGGGGAACAAGAGACCCAGTACTTC.

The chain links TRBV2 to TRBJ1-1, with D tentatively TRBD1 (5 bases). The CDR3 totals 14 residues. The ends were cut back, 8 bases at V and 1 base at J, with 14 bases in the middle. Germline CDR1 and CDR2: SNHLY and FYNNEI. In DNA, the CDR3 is TGTGCCAGCGCGGCAGTGGGGGGGAACACTGAAGCTTTCTTT. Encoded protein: CASAAVGGNTEAFF.

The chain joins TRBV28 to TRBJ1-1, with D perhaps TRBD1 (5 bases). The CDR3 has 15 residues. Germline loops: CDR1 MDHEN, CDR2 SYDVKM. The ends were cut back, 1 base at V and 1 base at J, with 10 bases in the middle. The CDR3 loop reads CASSLLGRANTEAFF. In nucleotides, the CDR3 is TGTGCCAGCAGTTTATTAGGCAGGGCGAACACTGAAGCTTTCTTT.

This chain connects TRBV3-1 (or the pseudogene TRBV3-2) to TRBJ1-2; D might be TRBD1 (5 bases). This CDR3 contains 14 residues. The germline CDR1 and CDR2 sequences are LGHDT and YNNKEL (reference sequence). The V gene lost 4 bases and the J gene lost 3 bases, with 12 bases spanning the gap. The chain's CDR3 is CASSRLDSHYGYTF. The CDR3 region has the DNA TGTGCCAGCAGCCGCCTCGACAGCCACTATGGCTACACCTTC.

CDR3 nucleotides: TGTGCCATCAGTGACAGGCCCCCAGGACAGGGAGCCACAGATACGCAGTATTTT. Its protein is CAISDRPPGQGATDTQYF. The chain combines TRBV10-3 with TRBJ2-3, with 8 bases fitting TRBD1. The germline V gene encodes CDR1 ENHRY and CDR2 SYGVKD. The length of the CDR3 is 18 residues. V dropped 3 bases and J dropped 2; count of bases not matched to a gene: 13.

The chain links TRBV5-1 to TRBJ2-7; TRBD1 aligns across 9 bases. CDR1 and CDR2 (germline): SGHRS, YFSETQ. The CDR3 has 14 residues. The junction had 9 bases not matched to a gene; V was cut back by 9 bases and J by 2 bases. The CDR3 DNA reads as TGCGCCACCGCGTTTGGGACAGGGCCCTACGAGCAGTACTTC. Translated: CATAFGTGPYEQYF.

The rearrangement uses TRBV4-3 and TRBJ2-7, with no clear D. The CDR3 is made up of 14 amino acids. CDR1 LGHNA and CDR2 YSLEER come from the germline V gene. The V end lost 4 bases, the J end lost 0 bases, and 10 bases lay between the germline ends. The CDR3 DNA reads TGCGCCAGCAGCCCCCAGGTGGTCTCCTACGAGCAGTACTTC. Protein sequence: CASSPQVVSYEQYF.

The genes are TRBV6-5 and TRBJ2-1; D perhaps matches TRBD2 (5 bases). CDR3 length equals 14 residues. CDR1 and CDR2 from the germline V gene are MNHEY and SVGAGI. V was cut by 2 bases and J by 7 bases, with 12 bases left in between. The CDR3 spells CASSYIGVSNEQFF. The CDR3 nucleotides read TGTGCCAGCAGTTACATCGGGGTCAGTAATGAGCAGTTCTTC.

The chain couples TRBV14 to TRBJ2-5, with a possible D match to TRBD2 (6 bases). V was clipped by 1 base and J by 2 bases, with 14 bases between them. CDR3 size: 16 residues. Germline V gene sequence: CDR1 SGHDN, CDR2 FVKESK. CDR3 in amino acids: CASSQGLGSGQETQYF. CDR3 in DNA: TGTGCCAGCAGCCAAGGTTTAGGGAGCGGGCAAGAGACCCAGTACTTC.

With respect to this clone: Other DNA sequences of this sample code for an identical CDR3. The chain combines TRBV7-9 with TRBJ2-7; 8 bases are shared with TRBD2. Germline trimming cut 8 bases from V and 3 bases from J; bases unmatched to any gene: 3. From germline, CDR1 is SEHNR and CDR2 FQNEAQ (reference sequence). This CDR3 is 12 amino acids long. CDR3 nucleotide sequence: TGTGCCAGCCGCGGGGGGAACTACGAGCAGTACTTC. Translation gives CASRGGNYEQYF.

The CDR3 spells CASSVGDTYGYTF. CDR3 nucleotide sequence: TGTGCCAGCAGCGTAGGGGACACTTATGGCTACACCTTC. V and J are TRBV9 and TRBJ1-2; D is perhaps TRBD1 (6 bases). Trimming took 0 bases from V and 5 from J, leaving 8 bases between them. CDR3 length: 13 residues. The germline V gene encodes CDR1 SGDLS and CDR2 YYNGEE.